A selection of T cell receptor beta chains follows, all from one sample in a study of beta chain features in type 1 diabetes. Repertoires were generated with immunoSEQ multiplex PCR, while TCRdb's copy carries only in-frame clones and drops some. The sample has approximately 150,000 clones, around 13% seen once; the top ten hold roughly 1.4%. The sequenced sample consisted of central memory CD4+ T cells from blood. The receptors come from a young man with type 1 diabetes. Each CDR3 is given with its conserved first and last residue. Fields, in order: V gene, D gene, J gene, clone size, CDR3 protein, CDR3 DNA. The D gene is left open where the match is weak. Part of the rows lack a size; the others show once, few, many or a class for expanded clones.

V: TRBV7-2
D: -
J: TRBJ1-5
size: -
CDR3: CASSSQGDQPQHF
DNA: TGTGCCAGCAGCTCCCAGGGTGATCAGCCCCAGCATTTT

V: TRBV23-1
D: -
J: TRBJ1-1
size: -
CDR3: CASSHPGLNF
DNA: TGCGCCAGCAGCCATCCCGGGCTCAACTTT

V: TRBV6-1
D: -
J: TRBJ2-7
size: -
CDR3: CASLARQELLGEQYF
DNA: TGTGCCAGCCTCGCTAGGCAGGAACTTTTGGGAGAGCAGTACTTC

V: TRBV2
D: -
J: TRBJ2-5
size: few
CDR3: CASTRIRSQETQYF
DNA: TGTGCCAGCACCCGAATTCGGTCACAAGAGACCCAGTACTTC

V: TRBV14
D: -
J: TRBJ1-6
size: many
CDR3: CASSQVEGDSPLHF
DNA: TGTGCCAGCAGCCAAGTGGAGGGGGATTCACCCCTCCACTTT

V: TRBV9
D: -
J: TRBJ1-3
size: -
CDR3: CASSVGDPLSGNTIYF
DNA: TGTGCCAGCAGCGTAGGGGACCCCCTTTCTGGAAACACCATATATTTT

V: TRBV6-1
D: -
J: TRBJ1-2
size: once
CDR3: CASRAGDNYGYTF
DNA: TGTGCCAGCAGGGCAGGGGATAACTATGGCTACACCTTC

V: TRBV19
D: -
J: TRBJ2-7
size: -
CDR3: CASNSPGAYEQYF
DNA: TGTGCCAGTAACAGTCCAGGCGCCTACGAGCAGTACTTC

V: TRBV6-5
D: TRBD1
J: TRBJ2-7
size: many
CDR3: CASSKGTGGYEQYF
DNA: TGTGCCAGCAGTAAGGGGACAGGGGGTTACGAGCAGTACTTC

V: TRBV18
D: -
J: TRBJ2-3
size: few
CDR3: CASSLRRPDTQYF
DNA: TGTGCCAGCTCACTCCGAAGGCCAGATACGCAGTATTTT

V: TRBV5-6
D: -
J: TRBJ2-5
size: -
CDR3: CASSVDRSQETQYF
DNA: TGTGCCAGCAGCGTGGACAGATCGCAAGAGACCCAGTACTTC

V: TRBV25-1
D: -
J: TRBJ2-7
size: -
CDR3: CASSESRTETYEQYF
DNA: TGTGCCAGCAGTGAATCGAGGACAGAAACCTACGAGCAGTACTTC

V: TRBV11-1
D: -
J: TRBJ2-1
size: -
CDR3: CASSSGQAGVQFF
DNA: TGTGCCAGCAGCTCGGGACAGGCGGGGGTGCAGTTCTTC

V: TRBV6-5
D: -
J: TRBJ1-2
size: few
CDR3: CASSYDRLNYGYTF
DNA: TGTGCCAGCAGTTACGACAGACTAAACTATGGCTACACCTTC

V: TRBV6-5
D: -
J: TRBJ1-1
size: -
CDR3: CASSYSIMNTEAFF
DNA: TGTGCCAGCAGTTACTCGATCATGAACACTGAAGCTTTCTTT

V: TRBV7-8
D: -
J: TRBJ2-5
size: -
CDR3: CASSLGTLHQETQYF
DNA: TGTGCCAGCAGCTTGGGGACTCTCCACCAAGAGACCCAGTACTTC

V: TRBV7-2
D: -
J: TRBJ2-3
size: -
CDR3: CASSLAGPTDTQYF
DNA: TGTGCCAGCAGCTTAGCCGGCCCCACAGATACGCAGTATTTT

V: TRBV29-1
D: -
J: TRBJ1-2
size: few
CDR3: CSVWGSDYGYTF
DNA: TGCAGCGTTTGGGGGAGTGACTATGGCTACACCTTC

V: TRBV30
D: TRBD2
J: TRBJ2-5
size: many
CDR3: CAWSQGLAGDTQYF
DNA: TGTGCCTGGAGCCAGGGACTAGCGGGGGATACCCAGTACTTC

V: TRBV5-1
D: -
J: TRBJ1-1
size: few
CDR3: CASSLVTGSTEAFF
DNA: TGCGCCAGCAGCTTGGTCACAGGGAGCACTGAAGCTTTCTTT

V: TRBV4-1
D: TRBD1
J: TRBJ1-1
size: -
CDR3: CASSPQEGTGYTEAFF
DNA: TGCGCCAGCAGCCCACAAGAGGGGACAGGATACACTGAAGCTTTCTTT

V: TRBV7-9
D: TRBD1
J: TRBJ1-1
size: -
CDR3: CASSKGTENTEAFF
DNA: TGTGCCAGCAGCAAAGGGACAGAGAACACTGAAGCTTTCTTT

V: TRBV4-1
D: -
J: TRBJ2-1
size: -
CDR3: CASSQALNSGLSSYTEQFF
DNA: TGCGCCAGCAGCCAAGCGTTGAATAGCGGTTTAAGCTCCTACACTGAGCAGTTCTTC

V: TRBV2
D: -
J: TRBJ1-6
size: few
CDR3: CASSEASGRGNSPLHF
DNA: TGTGCCAGCAGTGAAGCGTCGGGGCGGGGGAATTCACCCCTCCACTTT

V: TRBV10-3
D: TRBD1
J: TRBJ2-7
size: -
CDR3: CASRKGQSSYEQYF
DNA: TGTGCCAGCAGGAAGGGACAGAGCTCCTACGAGCAGTACTTC

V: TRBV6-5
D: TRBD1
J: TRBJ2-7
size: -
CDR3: CASSYSTGVMNEQYF
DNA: TGTGCCAGCAGTTACTCGACAGGGGTAATGAACGAGCAGTACTTC

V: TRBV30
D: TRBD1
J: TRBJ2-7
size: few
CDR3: CAWRSRDRGYEQYF
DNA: TGTGCCTGGAGAAGCCGGGACAGGGGCTACGAGCAGTACTTC

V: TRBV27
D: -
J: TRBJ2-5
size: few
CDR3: CASSVRYREETQYF
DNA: TGTGCCAGCAGTGTAAGGTACAGGGAAGAGACCCAGTACTTC

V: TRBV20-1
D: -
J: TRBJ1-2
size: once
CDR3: CSARVDTGYTF
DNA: TGCAGTGCTAGAGTGGACACTGGCTACACCTTC

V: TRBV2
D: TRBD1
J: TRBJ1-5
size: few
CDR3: CASGQGARNQPQHF
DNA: TGTGCCAGCGGACAGGGGGCGCGGAATCAGCCCCAGCATTTT

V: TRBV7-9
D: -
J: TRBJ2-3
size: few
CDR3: CASSTGLDTQYF
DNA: TGTGCCAGCAGCACCGGACTAGATACGCAGTATTTT

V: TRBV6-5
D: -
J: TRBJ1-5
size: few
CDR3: CASSLTDSNQPQHF
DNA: TGTGCCAGCAGCCTTACAGATAGCAATCAGCCCCAGCATTTT

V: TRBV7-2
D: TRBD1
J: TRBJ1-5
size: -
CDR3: CASRRTGIDQPQHF
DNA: TGTGCCAGCAGGAGGACAGGGATTGATCAGCCCCAGCATTTT

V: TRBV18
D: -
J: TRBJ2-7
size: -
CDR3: CASSPLGTRSYEQYF
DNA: TGTGCCAGCTCACCACTCGGGACACGCTCCTACGAGCAGTACTTC

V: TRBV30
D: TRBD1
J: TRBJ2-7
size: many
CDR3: CAWRPPGQGYEQYF
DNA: TGTGCCTGGAGACCCCCGGGACAGGGATACGAGCAGTACTTC

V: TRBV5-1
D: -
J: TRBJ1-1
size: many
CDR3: CASRGRAEAFF
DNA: TGCGCCAGCAGAGGCAGGGCGGAAGCTTTCTTT

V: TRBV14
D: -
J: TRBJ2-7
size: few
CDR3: CASSRLGGQYF
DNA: TGTGCCAGCAGCCGCCTCGGGGGGCAGTACTTC

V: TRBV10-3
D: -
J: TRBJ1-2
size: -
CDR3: CAISFEDNYGYTF
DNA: TGTGCCATCAGTTTTGAGGATAACTATGGCTACACCTTC

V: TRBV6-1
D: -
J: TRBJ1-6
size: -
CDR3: CAARPPSSYNSPLHF
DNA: TGTGCCGCAAGACCTCCCAGCTCCTATAATTCACCCCTCCACTTT

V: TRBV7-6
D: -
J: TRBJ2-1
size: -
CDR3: CASSLLLDSNEQFF
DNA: TGTGCCAGCAGCCTCTTACTAGATTCCAATGAGCAGTTCTTC

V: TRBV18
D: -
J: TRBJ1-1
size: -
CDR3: CASSPGDLRDTEAFF
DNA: TGTGCCAGCTCACCGGGGGACCTTAGGGACACTGAAGCTTTCTTT

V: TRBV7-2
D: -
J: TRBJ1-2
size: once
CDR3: CASSPNVGPYGYTF
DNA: TGTGCCAGCAGCCCAAATGTCGGGCCCTATGGCTACACCTTC

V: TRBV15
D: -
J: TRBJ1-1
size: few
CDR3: CATSSREPFGAFF
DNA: TGTGCCACCAGCAGTAGGGAGCCCTTTGGGGCTTTCTTT

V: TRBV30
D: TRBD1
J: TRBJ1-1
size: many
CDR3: CAWRAPGTEVQAFF
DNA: TGTGCCTGGAGGGCCCCTGGGACAGAGGTTCAAGCTTTCTTT

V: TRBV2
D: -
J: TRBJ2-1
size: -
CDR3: CASSEVRELEQFF
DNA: TGTGCCAGCAGTGAAGTGAGGGAGCTTGAGCAGTTCTTC

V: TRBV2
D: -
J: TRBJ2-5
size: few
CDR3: CASSDSGIQETQYF
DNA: TGTGCCAGCAGTGATTCGGGAATCCAAGAGACCCAGTACTTC

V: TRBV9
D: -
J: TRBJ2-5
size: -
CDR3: CASSVGQGRETQYF
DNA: TGTGCCAGCAGCGTAGGGCAGGGTCGGGAGACCCAGTACTTC

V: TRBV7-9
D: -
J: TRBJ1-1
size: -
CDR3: CASSEPGPTTFF
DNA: TGTGCCAGCAGTGAGCCAGGACCTACAACTTTCTTT

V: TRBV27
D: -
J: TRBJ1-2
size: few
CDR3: CASSFNNNYGYTF
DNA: TGTGCCAGCAGTTTTAACAACAACTATGGCTACACCTTC

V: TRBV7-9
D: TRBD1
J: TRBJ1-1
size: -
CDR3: CASSLRNSGGTEAFF
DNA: TGTGCCAGCAGCTTACGAAACTCAGGGGGGACTGAAGCTTTCTTT

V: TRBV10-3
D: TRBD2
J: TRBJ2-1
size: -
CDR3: CAISGTSRAPSYNEQFF
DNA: TGTGCCATCAGCGGGACTAGTCGTGCCCCCTCCTACAATGAGCAGTTCTTC